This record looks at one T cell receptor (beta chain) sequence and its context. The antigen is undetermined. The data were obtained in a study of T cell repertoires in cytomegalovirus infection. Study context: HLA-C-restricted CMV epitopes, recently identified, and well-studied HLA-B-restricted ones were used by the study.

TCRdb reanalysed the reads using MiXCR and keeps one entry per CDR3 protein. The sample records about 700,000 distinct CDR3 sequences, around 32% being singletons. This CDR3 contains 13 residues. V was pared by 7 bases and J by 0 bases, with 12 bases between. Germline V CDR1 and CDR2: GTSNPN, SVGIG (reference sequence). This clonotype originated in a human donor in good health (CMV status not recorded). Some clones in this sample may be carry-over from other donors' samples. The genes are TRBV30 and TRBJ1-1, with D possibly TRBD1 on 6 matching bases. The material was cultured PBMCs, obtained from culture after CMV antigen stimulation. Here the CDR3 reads CAYNRVMNTEAFF. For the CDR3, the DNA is TGTGCCTATAACAGGGTAATGAACACTGAAGCTTTCTTT.